The rows below give T cell receptor beta chains drawn from one sample of a study of blood T cell repertoires in COVID-19. Only in-frame clones appear in the TCRdb table, and some are missing; sequencing was by immunoSEQ multiplex PCR. The sample records 250,000 to 300,000 clones, 65% to 90% being singletons. Sequencing was done on a sample of peripheral blood. The receptors here all came from a woman in her 70s with COVID-19, enrolled during active disease. Each CDR3 is given with its conserved first and last residue. D genes are given only for firm matches.

D: .
V: TRBV28
J: TRBJ2-3
DNA: TGTGCCAGCAGTGCAGGGGGCACAGATACGCAGTATTTT
CDR3: CASSAGGTDTQYF

D: TRBD1
V: TRBV19
J: TRBJ2-1
DNA: TGTGCCAGTAGTCAGAGGGGCAGGGGGCGGTCCTACAATGAGCAGTTCTTC
CDR3: CASSQRGRGRSYNEQFF

D: TRBD2
V: TRBV9
J: TRBJ2-3
DNA: TGTGCCAGCAGCGAGGGACTAGCGGGCTTATCAGATACGCAGTATTTT
CDR3: CASSEGLAGLSDTQYF

D: TRBD1
V: TRBV20-1
J: TRBJ1-1
DNA: TGCAGGGGACAGGGGAGGGCTGAAGCTTTCTTT
CDR3: CRGQGRAEAFF

D: TRBD1
V: TRBV24-1
J: TRBJ1-4
DNA: TGTGCCACCAATCCGGACAGGGTGGGATATGAAAAACTGTTTTTT
CDR3: CATNPDRVGYEKLFF

D: .
V: TRBV5-1
J: TRBJ2-1
DNA: TGCGCCAGCAGCTTAGGAGCTGAGCAGTTCTTC
CDR3: CASSLGAEQFF

D: TRBD2
V: TRBV7-8
J: TRBJ2-2
DNA: TGTGCCAGCAGCCTCCGGGGGAGGGGAGGAACCGGGGAGCTGTTTTTT
CDR3: CASSLRGRGGTGELFF

D: .
V: TRBV28
J: TRBJ1-5
DNA: TGTGCCAGCAGTTTAGTCAGGGCCAGTCAGCCCCAGCATTTT
CDR3: CASSLVRASQPQHF

D: TRBD1
V: TRBV29-1
J: TRBJ1-2
DNA: TGCAGCGTTGTGGACAGGGACTATGGCTACACCTTC
CDR3: CSVVDRDYGYTF

D: .
V: TRBV7-9
J: TRBJ1-2
DNA: TGTGCCAGCAGCTTCCCGGACAGCCTTAACTATGGCTACACCTTC
CDR3: CASSFPDSLNYGYTF

D: TRBD1
V: TRBV27
J: TRBJ1-1
DNA: TGTGCCAGCAGTTTAACCTTGACAGGGGACACTGAAGCTTTCTTT
CDR3: CASSLTLTGDTEAFF

D: TRBD1
V: TRBV6-5
J: TRBJ2-7
DNA: TGTGCCAGCACCCTAGGGGGACAGGGCTTGTACGAGCAGTACTTC
CDR3: CASTLGGQGLYEQYF

D: .
V: TRBV27
J: TRBJ1-1
DNA: TGTGCCAGCAGTTTGCAGGTCATGAACACTGAAGCTTTCTTT
CDR3: CASSLQVMNTEAFF

D: .
V: TRBV24-1
J: TRBJ2-3
DNA: TGTGCCACCAGGGGAGGCACAGATACGCAGTATTTT
CDR3: CATRGGTDTQYF

D: .
V: TRBV9
J: TRBJ2-7
DNA: TGTGCCAGCAGCGTAGCCCCGGGGGACGAGCAGTACTTC
CDR3: CASSVAPGDEQYF

D: .
V: TRBV3-1/TRBV3-2
J: TRBJ2-7
DNA: TGTGCCAGCAGCCTGGACAGCGAGCAGTACTTC
CDR3: CASSLDSEQYF